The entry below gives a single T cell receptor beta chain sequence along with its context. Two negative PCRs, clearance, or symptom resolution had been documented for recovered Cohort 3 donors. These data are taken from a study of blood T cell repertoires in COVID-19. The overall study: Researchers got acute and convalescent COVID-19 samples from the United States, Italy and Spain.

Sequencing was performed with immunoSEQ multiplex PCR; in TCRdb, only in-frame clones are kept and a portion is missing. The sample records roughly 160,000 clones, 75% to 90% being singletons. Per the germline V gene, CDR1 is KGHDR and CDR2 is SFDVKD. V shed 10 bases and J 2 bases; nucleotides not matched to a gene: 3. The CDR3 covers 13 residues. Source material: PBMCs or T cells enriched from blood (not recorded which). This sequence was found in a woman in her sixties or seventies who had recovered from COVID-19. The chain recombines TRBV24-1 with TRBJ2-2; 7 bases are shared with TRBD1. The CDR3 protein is CATRDSNTGELFF. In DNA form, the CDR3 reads TGTGCCACTCGGGACAGTAACACCGGGGAGCTGTTTTTT.